This passage covers 23 T cell receptor beta chains from one sample sequenced in a study of blood T cells in healthy people across ages. A sample-barcoded 5' primer and a J-beta primer mix were used in a second PCR of about 6 to 11 cycles. TCRdb processed the 5' RACE reads anew with MiXCR; each CDR3 protein has one entry. Among about 1,400,000 distinct CDR3 sequences listed, roughly 40% were seen once. Sequenced material: blood. The receptors were sampled from a woman in her late teens or twenties in good health.

The chain couples TRBV2 to TRBJ2-7; 7 bases are a match to TRBD1. The CDR3 has 13 residues. Trimming removed 7 bases from V and 3 bases from J; junction bases left unmatched: 6. Germline CDR1 SNHLY, CDR2 FYNNEI. The CDR3 is CASTRQGYYEQYF. CDR3 DNA sequence: TGTGCCAGCACAAGACAGGGATACTACGAGCAGTACTTC.

At least ten counts were recorded for this clonotype. The rearrangement uses TRBV6-6 and TRBJ2-5; possibly TRBD1 or TRBD2 for D (5 bases each). V was trimmed by 8 bases and J by 2 bases, leaving 12 bases between them. CDR3 size: 13 residues. Germline lookup yields CDR1 MNHNY and CDR2 SVGAGI (reference sequence). Here the CDR3 DNA reads TGTGCCAGCGTCGGGGCCAATCAAGAGACCCAGTACTTC. Encoded protein: CASVGANQETQYF.

The V gene is TRBV10-2, the J gene TRBJ1-6; D uncertain. Germline V CDR1 and CDR2: WSHSY, SAAADI. The CDR3 runs to 15 residues. Trimming pared 2 bases from V and 5 bases from J, leaving 10 bases between. DNA of the CDR3: TGCGCCAGCAGTGAGGCGCTCCTGAATAATTCACCCCTCCACTTT. This gives the protein CASSEALLNNSPLHF.

The gene calls are TRBV20-1 and TRBJ2-1; 14 bases agree with TRBD2. CDR1 DFQATT and CDR2 SNEGSKA come from the germline V gene (reference sequence). Losses at the gene ends were 6 bases for V and 9 bases for J; bases not matched to a gene: 7. This CDR3 is built from 14 residues. CDR3 nucleotide sequence: TGCAGTGCCATAGGGACTAGCGGGAGCCGTGAGCAGTTCTTC. This translates into CSAIGTSGSREQFF.

Points on this clonotype: This may be a read error: a much more frequent sequence differs by one nucleotide. V gene TRBV7-2 combines with J gene TRBJ2-4; 9 bases agree with TRBD2. The tail of the sequence fits TRBJ2-7 better, so the J call may be wrong. The CDR3 is 15 amino acids. Germline CDR1 is SGHTA and CDR2 is FQGNSA. CDR3 sequence reads: CVSSLDPSGAYEQYF. The CDR3, as DNA: TGTGTCAGCAGCTTAGATCCTAGCGGGGCGTACGAGCAGTACTTC.

This clonotype has more than one count but fewer than ten. The chain couples TRBV5-1 to TRBJ2-4; TRBD1 matches at 8 bases. The CDR3 contains 16 residues. The J segment lost 3 bases and the V segment lost 3 bases, leaving 8 bases of the junction unmatched. Germline CDR1 SGHRS, CDR2 YFSETQ. In nucleotides, the CDR3 is TGCGCCAGCAGCTCTGATACCGGGACAGGCAAAAACATTCAGTACTTC. It encodes CASSSDTGTGKNIQYF.

This clonotype was observed a handful of times. V usage is TRBV7-9 and J usage is TRBJ1-1, with 9 nucleotides matching TRBD1. The V segment lost 4 bases and the J segment 6 bases; nucleotides outside the gene matches: 9. The length of the CDR3 is 15 residues. The V gene's germline CDR1 is SEHNR and CDR2 FQNEAQ (reference sequence). The CDR3, as DNA: TGTGCCAGCAGCTCTACGCGGACAGGGGATCCTGAAGCTTTCTTT. Encoded protein: CASSSTRTGDPEAFF.

The rearrangement uses TRBV9 and TRBJ1-6; D remains unclear. Germline V gene sequence: CDR1 SGDLS, CDR2 YYNGEE. The CDR3 runs to 15 residues. The ends were cut back, 0 bases at V and 7 bases at J, with 11 bases in the middle. The CDR3, as DNA: TGTGCCAGCAGCGTAGACCCGGGCAAGAATTCACCCCTCCACTTT. Its protein is CASSVDPGKNSPLHF. Together with reference TRBV9 and TRBJ1-6, the CDR3 gives the full variable domain: DSGVTQTPKHLITATGQRVTLRCSPRSGDLSVYWYQQSLDQGLQFLIQYYNGEERAKGNILERFSAQQFPDLHSELNLSSLELGDSALYFCASSVDPGKNSPLHFGNGTRLTVT.

This clonotype was seen more than once but under ten times. V and J are TRBV13 and TRBJ1-1, with 7 positions matching TRBD1. This CDR3 comprises 16 residues. Per germline, CDR1 PRHDT and CDR2 FYEKMQ (reference sequence). J lost 4 bases, V lost 4 bases, and 12 bases had no gene match. CDR3 bases: TGTGCCAGCAGCTACCTCTCGACAGGGTCTATCACTGAAGCTTTCTTT. Translation: CASSYLSTGSITEAFF.

CDR3 loop: CSARETGQGNSYEQYF. In DNA, the CDR3 is TGCAGTGCTAGGGAGACGGGGCAGGGCAATTCCTACGAGCAGTACTTC. The chain employs TRBV20-1 and TRBJ2-7; D might be TRBD1 or TRBD2, each matching 5 bases. This CDR3 is built from 16 residues. The germline V and J ends were trimmed by 3 bases and 1 base, with 19 bases remaining between them. Germline V CDR1 and CDR2: DFQATT, SNEGSKA (reference sequence).

The table lists this clonotype with a few counts. The chain employs TRBV6-1 and TRBJ1-5; D uncertain. The CDR3 contains 14 residues. Trimming shortened V by 2 bases and J by 4 bases, and 9 bases separated the two germline ends. The V gene's germline CDR1 is MNHNS and CDR2 SASEGT. The CDR3 region is CASSELSPNQPQHF. DNA of the CDR3: TGTGCCAGCAGTGAATTGAGTCCGAATCAGCCCCAGCATTTT.

This clonotype was seen a few times. The V call is TRBV2, the J call TRBJ2-3, with 8 nucleotides matching TRBD2. Germline V CDR1 and CDR2: SNHLY, FYNNEI. V lost 2 bases and J lost 7; bases outside the gene matches: 11. This CDR3 contains 16 residues. The CDR3 DNA follows: TGTGCCAGCAGTGAATTGGGTCGGGAGGGCCCGAATACGCAGTATTTT. It codes for CASSELGREGPNTQYF.

The chain has TRBV7-8 and TRBJ2-7; no firm D call. Germline V lookup: CDR1 SGHVS, CDR2 FQNEAQ. Between the trimmed V and J ends, which lost 5 bases and 5 bases, there was a span of 22 bases. The CDR3 is made up of 16 amino acids. The CDR3 sequence: CASSRYGMGGLNEQYF. CDR3 nucleotides: TGTGCCAGCAGCCGATATGGGATGGGCGGTTTGAACGAGCAGTACTTC. Drawing the rest from reference TRBV7-8 and TRBJ2-7, the complete variable domain is GAGVSQSPRYKVAKRGQDVALRCDPISGHVSLFWYQQALGQGPEFLTYFQNEAQLDKSGLPSDRFFAERPEGSVSTLKIQRTQQEDSAVYLCASSRYGMGGLNEQYFGPGTRLTVT.

This clonotype has a handful of counts. This chain uses TRBV6-1 with TRBJ2-3; D unresolved. CDR1 and CDR2 from the germline V gene are MNHNS and SASEGT. Trimming left V 7 bases short and J 0 bases short, with 14 bases between. The CDR3 is made up of 15 amino acids. CDR3 nucleotides: TGTGCCAGCACCCCGGTATCTTGGAGCACAGATACGCAGTATTTT. This gives the protein CASTPVSWSTDTQYF.

This clonotype was counted only a few times. The CDR3 sequence is CSASLGGLETQYF. The CDR3 nucleotides are TGCAGTGCTAGTTTGGGGGGGCTGGAGACCCAGTACTTC. The chain employs TRBV20-1 and TRBJ2-5, with D perhaps TRBD2 (7 bases). V dropped 3 bases and J dropped 5 bases, with 13 bases sitting between them. The CDR3 has 13 amino acids. Germline V gene lookup returns CDR1 DFQATT and CDR2 SNEGSKA (reference sequence).

The chain combines TRBV2 with TRBJ2-5; D is undetermined. V was shortened by 2 bases and J by 1 base, with 11 bases between the two germline ends. CDR1 is SNHLY and CDR2 is FYNNEI in the germline V gene. CDR3 size: 15 residues. The CDR3 sequence: CASSESRQLQETQYF. The CDR3 DNA reads TGTGCCAGCAGTGAATCTCGGCAGCTCCAAGAGACCCAGTACTTC.

This clonotype was counted only a few times. This chain links TRBV11-2 with TRBJ1-2; 11 bases line up with TRBD1. Looked up from germline, CDR1 is SGHAT and CDR2 is FQNNGV. CDR3 size: 14 residues. The junction had 5 bases not matched to a gene; V was cut back by 5 bases and J by 6 bases. The DNA of the CDR3 is TGTGCCAGCAGCGGACAGGGGGCGCCCAATGGCTACACCTTC. Protein product: CASSGQGAPNGYTF.

The V gene is TRBV4-2, the J gene TRBJ2-7, with 8 bases identical to TRBD1. Germline loops: CDR1 LGHNA, CDR2 YNFKEQ. The CDR3 spans 17 residues. Losses at the gene ends were 1 base for V and 0 bases for J; bases not matched to a gene: 8. CDR3 DNA: TGTGCCAGCAGCCAAGCCGGCGGACAGGGTGGCTCCTACGAGCAGTACTTC. Translating it yields CASSQAGGQGGSYEQYF.

This clonotype occurred a few times. The chain carries TRBV20-1 and TRBJ2-7, with D perhaps TRBD1 (5 bases). CDR1 DFQATT and CDR2 SNEGSKA come from the germline V gene (reference sequence). CDR3 length equals 14 residues. Trimming shortened V by 6 bases and J by 3 bases, and 18 bases separated the two germline ends. The CDR3 region is CSAEARAGFYEQYF. CDR3 coding DNA: TGCAGTGCCGAGGCTAGGGCAGGGTTCTACGAGCAGTACTTC.

The chain carries TRBV2 and TRBJ2-6; D is unresolved. Germline V gene data show CDR1 as SNHLY and CDR2 as FYNNEI. Between the trimmed V and J ends, which lost 0 bases and 0 bases, there was a span of 6 bases. The CDR3 consists of 16 residues. The CDR3, as DNA: TGTGCCAGCAGTGAAGCGAGTAGCTCTGGGGCCAACGTCCTGACTTTC. It specifies CASSEASSSGANVLTF.

This clonotype showed up just a few times. The V and J genes are TRBV6-5 and TRBJ2-1; 9 positions agree with TRBD1. Germline CDR1 MNHEY, CDR2 SVGAGI. The CDR3 is made up of 15 amino acids. V trimming: 5 bases; J trimming: 5 bases; junction bases outside the gene matches: 7. This CDR3 reads CASSLGTGTNNEQFF. The CDR3 region has the DNA TGTGCCAGCAGTCTCGGGACAGGGACCAACAATGAGCAGTTCTTC.

The V and J genes are TRBV11-2 and TRBJ2-5; TRBD1 aligns across 9 bases. In germline, CDR1 is SGHAT, CDR2 FQNNGV. J was trimmed by 5 bases and V by 5 bases; bases with no gene match: 12. This CDR3 region has 16 residues. The CDR3 DNA is TGTGCCAGCAGCCTTACCGTACAGGGGGCCGGCGAGACCCAGTACTTC. As protein: CASSLTVQGAGETQYF.

The rearrangement joins TRBV2 to TRBJ2-7, with TRBD1 identical over 8 bases. This CDR3 spans 15 amino acids. Germline-derived CDR1 and CDR2 are SNHLY and FYNNEI. V shed 6 bases, J shed 6 bases, and the junction held 13 bases outside the gene matches. CDR3: CASSLQGALFGEQYF. The CDR3, as DNA: TGTGCCAGCAGCTTGCAGGGGGCTTTGTTCGGCGAGCAGTACTTC.